This TCR beta chain was retrieved from a study of T cells after yellow fever vaccination. Whole-study results and caveats: Contaminating bulk clonotypes could be abundant in FACS-sorted repertoires.

This clonotype showed up many times. What it binds is unknown. A 5'RACE template-switching step, the method used to make TCR cDNA, added a universal primer site and UMIs. TCRdb used MiXCR to reprocess the 5' RACE reads, holding one entry per CDR3 protein. There are some 350,000 distinct CDR3 sequences in the sample; roughly 12% occur only once, and roughly 18% lies in the top ten. The specimen comprised PBMCs, sampled on the day of the first yellow fever vaccination. The receptor's source is a man aged 18-30 years who received the YFV17D yellow fever vaccine.

The CDR3: CASSIGTGISREQYF. The CDR3 DNA sequence: TGTGCCAGCAGTATAGGGACAGGGATCAGTCGCGAGCAGTACTTC. The gene calls are TRBV12-3 or TRBV12-4 and TRBJ2-7; TRBD1 aligns across 9 bases. This CDR3 has 15 residues. Trimming removed 5 bases from V and 6 bases from J; junction bases left unmatched: 11.